This T cell receptor beta chain comes out of a study of cytomegalovirus exposure and HLA in healthy donors (dated 2017 in TCRdb). Some background on the complete study: An earlier analysis of under 600 of the donors reported 250 to 350 Gb of sequence data and 100 million to 130 million unique TCR beta sequences from roughly 180 million T cells. An early release covering 500 to 750 HLA-typed donors comprised about 310 gigabases of sequencing data and roughly 86 million unique TCR sequences. Of the roughly 400 genotyped donors, approximately 81% were placed in the genetic ancestry cluster associated with self-reported Caucasian donors. The study aimed to test whether signatures of past pathogen exposure could be identified by cataloging public T cell receptors. The study used immunosequencing to profile the T cell repertoires of hundreds of subjects and linked those repertoires to cytomegalovirus serostatus. Besides the first cohort of 550 to 750 subjects, a separate validation cohort made up of roughly 120 different subjects was used. To predict cytomegalovirus infection status, the study combined high-throughput TCR immunosequencing, statistical association of individual TCRs with disease status, and machine learning. In a later analysis, previously published TCR beta repertoires from several hundred donors were re-analyzed and high-resolution HLA genotyping was added so that TCR occurrence patterns could be studied. Rather than drawing on any new phenotypic data, the later analysis identified candidate immune exposures from TCR beta sequences and the way those sequences occurred across donors. In an earlier analysis of about 590 of the donors, high-throughput TCR beta sequencing was used to judge whether each TCR beta V gene segment behaved as functional or pseudogenic. Donor age, sex, ethnicity and CMV serostatus were collected together with the repertoire data. A later genetic analysis used genome-wide SNP genotypes for about 55% of the 666 donors, treating that subset as a discovery cohort. All discovery cohort repertoires had been generated using a single sequencing platform. Class I and class II HLA loci were covered by the typing at four-digit resolution. The number of typed donors differed by locus: roughly 629-640 for A, B, C, DRB1 and DQB1; some 540 for DQA1; over 600 for DPA1; and around 470 for DPB1. Because of strong linkage in the cohort, a few DR-DQ haplotypes were treated as single units for association and clustering. Across about 380 genotyped donors of the cohort, an average of roughly 230,000 unique TCR beta nucleotide sequences per donor were sequenced, and roughly 20% of those sequences were non-productive.

Library prep was done by the immunoSEQ multiplex PCR assay. A mixture of 60 forward primers for TCR Vbeta segments and 13 reverse primers for TCR Jbeta segments was used in the multiplex PCR. Amplification of the CDR3 region of rearranged TCR beta genes was performed with a multiplex PCR assay on genomic DNA. Amplified TCR beta libraries were sequenced as 87-base-pair reads on the Illumina HiSeq System. On the study's bioinformatics: In a later analysis, some 80 million unique TCR beta chains were counted across the roughly 610 repertoires, and around 11 million of these chains were shared by at least two donors. To remove PCR and sequencing errors, raw reads were error-corrected and collapsed into unique sequences using a nearest-neighbor algorithm that merged closely related sequences. V, D and J gene segments were assigned by aligning CDR3 sequences to IMGT reference sequences. For a sequence to be retained, at least a six-nucleotide match to both a V gene segment and a J gene segment was required. A rearrangement counted as productive if the CDR3 had no stop codons and remained in frame with V and J, and every other rearrangement counted as non-productive. Following IMGT convention, CDR3 was defined as the stretch from the second conserved V-encoded cysteine to the conserved J-encoded phenylalanine. The earlier analysis of some 580 of the donors excluded any sequence lacking an unambiguous match to a single V gene segment. An earlier analysis of 450 to 650 of the donors called V segments functional above 56.7% productive rearrangements and segregating when the between-donor standard deviation exceeded 5%. A statistical classification framework was built to diagnose cytomegalovirus status from the catalog of TCR beta chain sequences. A later analysis assigned V and J genes by comparing TCR nucleotide sequences with IMGT/GENE-DB human TR gene sequences. The TCRdist pipeline was used in a later analysis to assign CDR3 sequences and most-parsimonious VDJ recombination scenarios. In a later analysis, each TCR beta chain was defined by its CDR3 amino acid sequence together with its V-gene family, and reads without a unique V-gene family were excluded. A later analysis removed 450 to 600 highly shared, low-generation-probability nucleotide sequences to deal with suspected cross-contamination and a sequencing artifact. For each public chain, a later analysis derived a clonal expansion index from normalized ranks of inferred template counts within each repertoire. In a later analysis, generation probabilities were computed with a VDJ recombination model fitted to out-of-frame rearrangements, and the resulting probabilities were checked against IGoR. In a later analysis, hypergeometric tests were used to score TCR-TCR, TCR-HLA and TCR-CMV co-occurrence, with a repertoire-size bias correction applied to TCR pairs. To estimate false discovery rates, a later analysis permuted the HLA or CMV assignments 20 times. In a later analysis, co-occurring TCRs were grouped using DBSCAN, and TCRdist sequence similarity was added for clustering within HLA-allele-positive subsets. Co-occurrence clustering excluded repertoires with fewer than 30,000 or more than 120,000 public chains, plus five with anomalous nucleotide sharing. TCRdb retrieved this table from immuneACCESS and kept in-frame rearrangements only. Not all clones are present; in checked studies, unresolved V genes account for under half, and no reason is known for the remainder. The DNA was the basis for D and trimming; V, J and clone size are from that table. The sample profile shows tens of thousands of clones; about 73% of them were found once. The ten largest clones add up to 4% to 5% of the sample.

In this sample, this clone turned up once. The specificity of this receptor is unknown. No base-level quality is on record; no much larger clone is a single base apart. The cohort was made up of approximately 700 healthy bone marrow donors. At the time of sampling, all cohort members were nominally healthy, though unrecorded immune exposures were likely present. The donor was CMV seronegative and belonged to the group of 380 or so seronegative cohort members. A peripheral blood sample was collected from each donor, and TCR beta sequencing was performed on peripheral blood mononuclear cells. Genomic DNA extraction from the blood cell samples was performed with the Qiagen DNeasy Blood Extraction Kit. Reading the germline V gene gives CDR1 SGHTA and CDR2 FQGNSA. The V end gives up 0 bases and the J end 10 bases, leaving 6 bases in the junction not matched to a gene. The CDR3 spans 14 residues, from the cysteine through the phenylalanine. Only the CDR3 DNA stays, 42 bases, in frame from base 1.

The paper's findings and limits, for the study overall: Some IMGT-functional V segments, including TRBV6-2 and TRBV6-3, could not be distinguished by the 87-base-pair reads and were therefore excluded. The only immune exposure information available for the cohort was CMV serostatus. This cohort had only TCR beta chains sequenced, and the lack of alpha or paired-chain data limited which features could be detected. The study gave a list of under 200 TCR beta chains associated with cytomegalovirus. In both the original and validation cohorts, the classifier was reported to diagnose cytomegalovirus status with high specificity and sensitivity. A few of the identified cytomegalovirus-associated TCR beta chains were confirmed in vitro to be specific for cytomegalovirus antigens. Most CMV-associated TCR beta chains appeared to be HLA-restricted in a later analysis, and the HLA associations seemed to be driven largely by CMV exposure. In a later genetic analysis, fewer N-insertions in productive TCRs were reported among donors in an Asian-associated ancestry cluster than the roughly 710-donor mean. Linkage disequilibrium might explain the correlated functional status among segregating V segments, but an unknown experimental factor could not be ruled out. A later analysis associated some 17,000 TCR beta sequences with specific HLA alleles at a false discovery rate of 0.05. A later analysis found that TCR association rates varied across HLA loci, with DRB1 alleles showing the most associated TCRs and HLA-C alleles the fewest. A later analysis reported that several top co-occurrence clusters appeared linked to parvovirus B19, influenza, CMV and Epstein-Barr virus. The authors suggested that the approach could potentially be generalized to other disease states and immunological phenotypes. When HLA alleles, especially DR and DQ, strongly co-occurred, attributing TCR associations to individual alleles was difficult. A later analysis found that HLA-associated TCR beta chains were more clonally expanded and had lower generation probabilities than equally common non-associated chains. A cluster of highly shared sequence variants was judged likely to represent a technical artifact of the sequencing pipeline. In a later genetic analysis, a missense DCLRE1C variant was associated with V-gene and J-gene trimming of TCR beta chains, and the association was replicated in an independent cohort. Some 15 rarely observed V segments, including chromosome 9 orphons, were excluded from the earlier analysis of several hundred of the donors because counts were too low. Sequencing depth was assumed to be roughly uniform across donors in the presence/absence analyses, though that assumption may not hold. A further reported finding was that TCR beta sequences accurately predicted the HLA-A and HLA-B alleles for most subjects in the first cohort. Across donors, most TCR sequences were observed very rarely, whereas some public TCRs were present in many individuals. Because some donors lacked HLA typing at each locus, the association tests relied only on the typed subset. An earlier analysis of 587 of the donors showed that most TCR beta V segments appeared in productive rearrangements either about 87% or about 30% of the time, which broadly matched IMGT annotations.

This sequence was found in a man in his forties or fifties in good health and CMV-seronegative. This sequence uses TRBV7-2 and TRBJ2-1, and TRBD2 matches 7 of the central bases. Input material: PBMCs. The CDR3 sequence is CASSLALSGREQFF. The nucleotide sequence is TGTGCCAGCAGCTTAGCGCTTAGCGGGCGGGAGCAGTTCTTC.